A selection of T cell receptor beta chains follows, all from one sample in a study of blood T cell repertoires in COVID-19. The table came from immunoSEQ multiplex PCR; TCRdb's copy has only in-frame clones and leaves some out. The sample includes hundreds of thousands of clones, over 70% of them seen just once. The sample consisted of peripheral blood. The source is a woman aged 45-59 years with COVID-19, enrolled during active disease. CDR3s include the opening cysteine and the closing phenylalanine or tryptophan. Fields, in order: CDR3 protein, CDR3 DNA, D gene, J gene, V gene, clone size, CDR3 length. D genes are given only for firm matches. Clone size is given for some rows only: seen once, a few or many times, or a class if the clone is expanded.

CATSRQVMNTEAFF,TGTGCCACCAGCAGACAGGTGATGAACACTGAAGCTTTCTTT,.,TRBJ1-1,TRBV15,.,14
CSAITPGVSYNEQFF,TGCAGCGCCATAACACCTGGAGTAAGCTACAATGAGCAGTTCTTC,.,TRBJ2-1,TRBV29-1,.,15
CASSLRDTRTQHF,TGTGCCAGCAGCCTCCGGGACACCAGGACCCAGCATTTT,.,TRBJ1-5,TRBV6-2/TRBV6-3,.,13
CASRLVETQYF,TGTGCCAGCAGACTAGTGGAGACCCAGTACTTC,.,TRBJ2-5,TRBV2,.,11
CASTAQGTGVGTQYF,TGTGCCAGCACCGCACAAGGGACGGGGGTCGGTACGCAGTATTTT,.,TRBJ2-3,TRBV7-2,.,15
CASSIRLPGGTDTQYF,TGTGCCAGTAGTATACGGCTCCCTGGGGGGACAGATACGCAGTATTTT,.,TRBJ2-3,TRBV19,.,16
CASSIGAENEKLFF,TGCGCCAGCAGCATCGGAGCGGAGAATGAAAAACTGTTTTTT,.,TRBJ1-4,TRBV5-1,.,14
CASNPTGMWETQYF,TGTGCCAGTAACCCGACAGGGATGTGGGAGACCCAGTACTTC,TRBD1,TRBJ2-5,TRBV19,.,14
CASSGTRGNSYEQYF,TGTGCCAGCAGCGGGACAAGGGGGAACTCCTACGAGCAGTACTTC,.,TRBJ2-7,TRBV6-5,.,15
CASSYRQGAEEKLFF,TGTGCCAGCAGTTACCGACAGGGGGCGGAAGAAAAACTGTTTTTT,TRBD1,TRBJ1-4,TRBV3-1/TRBV3-2,once,15
CASLAVETQYF,TGTGCCAGCCTAGCGGTAGAGACCCAGTACTTC,TRBD2,TRBJ2-5,TRBV6-6,.,11
CASSPKRAGENTEAFF,TGTGCCAGCTCACCAAAAAGGGCAGGGGAAAACACTGAAGCTTTCTTT,.,TRBJ1-1,TRBV18,.,16
CASSPDSANSYEQYF,TGTGCTAGCAGCCCGGACTCCGCGAACTCCTACGAGCAGTACTTC,.,TRBJ2-7,TRBV7-7,.,15
CASSLGYGQSQHF,TGTGCCAGCAGCTTAGGGTATGGACAGTCCCAGCATTTT,.,TRBJ1-5,TRBV7-6,.,13